These 21 T cell receptor beta chains originate from one sample sequenced in a study of blood T cells in healthy people across ages. A sample-barcoded 5' primer and a J-beta primer mix were used in a second PCR of roughly 7 to 11 cycles. MiXCR, applied by TCRdb to the 5' RACE reads, yields one record per CDR3 protein. Here the sample spans 1.5 million to 2 million distinct CDR3 sequences, roughly 27% being singletons. Sequencing used blood. The receptor set was obtained from a woman in her twenties or thirties in good health.

This clonotype was seen more than once but under ten times. The J gene is TRBJ1-5, the V gene TRBV27, with 7 bases aligning to TRBD1. CDR3 length equals 12 residues. Germline V CDR1 and CDR2: MNHEY, SMNVEV (reference sequence). Unmatched junction bases numbered 4, after V lost 5 bases and J lost 9 bases. CDR3 DNA sequence: TGTGCCAGCAGTAAGACAGGGAGGCCCCAGCATTTT. Its translation: CASSKTGRPQHF.

This clonotype was recorded many times. V and J are TRBV3-1 and TRBJ2-3; no firm D call. V was pared by 3 bases and J by 4 bases, with 8 bases between. The CDR3 runs 13 residues. CDR1 and CDR2 from the germline V gene are LGHDT and YNNKEL (reference sequence). The DNA for the CDR3 is TGTGCCAGCAGCCAGGGCTACGCAGATACGCAGTATTTT. This sequence encodes CASSQGYADTQYF.

The chain couples TRBV24-1 to TRBJ2-2, with D uncertain. There are 15 residues in the CDR3. Germline V gives CDR1 KGHDR, CDR2 SFDVKD. V was pared by 5 bases and J by 0 bases, with 9 bases between. The CDR3, as DNA: TGTGCCACCAGTGCCGTGAGCACGAACACCGGGGAGCTGTTTTTT. Its translation: CATSAVSTNTGELFF.

This chain joins TRBV7-2 and TRBJ2-5, with 7 bases that match TRBD2. The end of the DNA fits TRBJ2-7 better, so the J call may be wrong. In germline, CDR1 is SGHTA, CDR2 FQGNSA. The CDR3 covers 14 residues. The DNA of the CDR3 is TGTGCCAGCAGCTTACGGGACCGGGGGGACGAGCAGTACTTC. It is translated as CASSLRDRGDEQYF.

This clonotype was counted ten times or more. V usage is TRBV6-4 and J usage is TRBJ2-7, with 7 positions matching TRBD1. V was pared by 7 bases and J by 1 base, with 4 bases of the junction left unmatched. The CDR3 is made up of 13 amino acids. Germline V gives CDR1 MRHNA, CDR2 SNTAGT. Here the CDR3 reads CASKADRSYEQYF. The CDR3 coding sequence is TGTGCCAGCAAAGCGGACAGGTCCTACGAGCAGTACTTC.

This clonotype was detected a few times. The CDR3: CASSADRTRETQYF. CDR3 nucleotide sequence: TGTGCCAGCAGCGCCGATAGGACCCGGGAGACCCAGTACTTC. This sequence joins TRBV9 and TRBJ2-5, with no clear D. The V end was cut by 3 bases, the J end by 5 bases, with 14 bases between. Germline CDR1 SGDLS, CDR2 YYNGEE. This CDR3 is built from 14 residues.

The chain couples TRBV29-1 to TRBJ2-2; 7 nucleotides align to TRBD1. The CDR3 covers 13 residues. The V gene end was trimmed by 4 bases and the J gene end by 4 bases; junction bases not matched to a gene: 3. Germline CDR1 is SQVTM and CDR2 is ANQGSEA. The DNA for the CDR3 is TGCAGCGTTGGGGACAGACCCACCGGGGAGCTGTTTTTT. It codes for CSVGDRPTGELFF.

The chain has TRBV20-1 and TRBJ2-3; 7 nucleotides agree with TRBD2. The germline gives CDR1 DFQATT, CDR2 SNEGSKA (reference sequence). The CDR3 loop spans 18 amino acids. The junction had 22 bases not matched to a gene; V was cut back by 6 bases and J by 4 bases. CDR3 sequence reads: CSAGTAMAGELGSDTQYF. The DNA for the CDR3 is TGCAGTGCCGGCACTGCTATGGCGGGAGAATTAGGATCAGATACGCAGTATTTT.

In this sample, this clonotype turned up a few times. The chain employs TRBV6-1 and TRBJ2-1, with 13 positions matching TRBD2. Germline CDR1 is MNHNS and CDR2 is SASEGT. The CDR3 totals 16 residues. J gave up 5 bases and V 5 bases, and 6 bases lay outside the gene matches. DNA of the CDR3: TGTGCCAGCAGTAGGAAGGGACTAGCGGGAAACAATGAGCAGTTCTTC. Residues: CASSRKGLAGNNEQFF.

This clonotype was counted only a few times. This rearrangement joins TRBV4-1 to TRBJ2-2; 7 bases line up with TRBD2. The CDR3 loop spans 15 amino acids. CDR1 is MGHRA and CDR2 is YSYEKL in the germline V gene. The V and J ends lost 3 bases and 6 bases, in that order; junction bases with no gene match: 7. The DNA for the CDR3 is TGCGCCAGCAGCCACCCCCGGGGGGAGCCCGGGGAGCTGTTTTTT. Translated: CASSHPRGEPGELFF.

The chain joins TRBV7-2 to TRBJ2-2; D is perhaps TRBD2 (6 bases). V lost 4 bases and J lost 8, with 8 bases in between. CDR1 SGHTA and CDR2 FQGNSA come from the germline V gene. This CDR3 is 12 amino acids long. The CDR3 DNA is TGTGCCAGCAGCTGGGACTCTGGGGAGCTGTTTTTT. Its protein is CASSWDSGELFF.

Ten or more counts support this clonotype. The gene calls are TRBV5-1 and TRBJ2-5; D is undetermined. With 4 bases removed from V and 5 bases from J, the gap between germline ends came to 18 bases. The CDR3 is 15 amino acids. The germline V gene has CDR1 SGHRS and CDR2 YFSETQ. The CDR3 nucleotides are TGCGCCAGCAGCAGGGTGGAGCTCGGTTCGGAGACCCAGTACTTC. Translation gives CASSRVELGSETQYF.

This clonotype appeared a few times. The genes are TRBV28 and TRBJ1-2, with TRBD1 matching 7 bases. The ends lost 6 bases at V and 8 bases at J; junction bases unmatched: 6. The CDR3 is made up of 12 amino acids. Germline V gene sequence: CDR1 MDHEN, CDR2 SYDVKM. The CDR3 here is CASSKTGTGYTF. The DNA of the CDR3 is TGTGCCAGCAGCAAGACAGGGACCGGCTACACCTTC.

This clonotype was seen a few times. V gene TRBV6-2 or TRBV6-3 combines with J gene TRBJ2-1, with TRBD2 identical over 10 bases. The germline CDR1 and CDR2 sequences are MNHEY and SVGEGT. V lost 2 bases to trimming and J lost 7 bases; unmatched junction nucleotides: 5. The length of the CDR3 is 15 residues. DNA for the CDR3: TGTGCCAGCAGTTACCCGGCTAGCGGGAGTAATGAGCAGTTCTTC. It yields the protein CASSYPASGSNEQFF.

This clonotype was detected only a few times. With a much larger clone just one base away, this may be a read error. This chain joins TRBV20-1 and TRBJ2-4; D possibly corresponds to TRBD1 (5 bases). The J call may be mistaken, given a closer DNA end match to TRBJ2-7. The CDR3 totals 12 residues. CDR1 and CDR2 (germline): DFQATT, SNEGSKA (reference sequence). The CDR3 DNA reads as TGCAGTGCTAGAAGGGGCTCCTACGAGCAGTACTTC. It is translated as CSARRGSYEQYF.

This clonotype was picked up a small number of times. This sequence joins TRBV12-3 or TRBV12-4 and TRBJ1-1; no definite D call. There are 12 residues in the CDR3. V shed 6 bases and J shed 6 bases, with 11 bases lying between them. CDR3 residues: CASSHDTAEAFF. The CDR3 DNA is TGTGCCAGCAGCCACGATACAGCTGAAGCTTTCTTT.

This clonotype occurred many times. J is TRBJ2-1 and V is TRBV6-1; D possibly corresponds to TRBD1 (6 bases). V was cut by 8 bases and J by 3 bases, with 11 bases left in between. Germline CDR1 reads MNHNS; CDR2 reads SASEGT. The CDR3 has 13 amino acids. The CDR3 reads CASRDTGYNEQFF. In nucleotides, the CDR3 is TGTGCCAGCCGGGACACCGGCTACAATGAGCAGTTCTTC.

This clonotype has more than one count but fewer than ten. This chain uses TRBV20-1 with TRBJ2-5; perhaps TRBD2 as D (6 bases). Trimming removed 1 base from V and 2 bases from J, with 14 bases in between. Germline V gives CDR1 DFQATT, CDR2 SNEGSKA (reference sequence). CDR3 length equals 15 residues. The CDR3 loop reads CSARVGGPPQETQYF. The CDR3 region has the DNA TGCAGTGCTAGAGTGGGGGGTCCCCCACAAGAGACCCAGTACTTC.

This clonotype was seen more than once but under ten times. This chain uses TRBV20-1 with TRBJ2-1, with a tentative D call TRBD1 (8 bases). CDR3 length: 16 residues. Trimming shortened V by 0 bases and J by 6 bases, and 18 bases separated the two germline ends. Per germline, CDR1 DFQATT and CDR2 SNEGSKA (reference sequence). Written as DNA, the CDR3 is TGCAGTGCTAGAGATCTCCAACAGGGGGGGAGCAATGAGCAGTTCTTC. Protein product: CSARDLQQGGSNEQFF.

This chain joins TRBV12-3 or TRBV12-4 and TRBJ2-1, with D unclear. The CDR3 has 15 amino acids. V was trimmed by 0 bases and J by 0 bases, leaving 6 bases between them. As DNA, the CDR3 is TGTGCCAGCAGTTTAGCGTCCGTCTCCTACAATGAGCAGTTCTTC. Its translation is CASSLASVSYNEQFF.

Comment on this clonotype: This sequence may be a read error, since a much larger clone differs from it by one base. The CDR3: CASTLPGRAEKPYGYTF. CDR3 coding DNA: TGTGCCAGCACCTTACCTGGAAGGGCAGAAAAGCCCTATGGCTACACCTTC. The chain joins TRBV12-3 or TRBV12-4 to TRBJ1-2; D gene ambiguous. The CDR3 contains 17 residues. With 7 bases removed from V and 4 bases from J, the gap between germline ends came to 25 bases.